A single sample gave rise to the 3 T cell receptor beta chains below, sequenced in a study of cytomegalovirus exposure and HLA in healthy donors. The PCR ran on 60 Vbeta and 13 Jbeta primers. Method: immunoSEQ multiplex PCR; TCRdb's copy keeps in-frame clones and lacks some. The sample records under 250,000 clones, over 75% being singletons. The sequenced sample consisted of PBMCs. The source is a boy aged 5 to 17 in good health and CMV-seronegative.

This chain connects TRBV5-4 to TRBJ1-1, with TRBD1 identical over 9 bases. Losses at the gene ends were 5 bases for V and 0 bases for J; bases not matched to a gene: 11. The germline CDR1 and CDR2 sequences are SGHNT and YYREEE (reference sequence). The CDR3 consists of 17 residues. CDR3 loop: CASSADRGAVMNTEAFF. CDR3 coding DNA: TGTGCCAGCAGTGCTGACAGGGGGGCCGTCATGAACACTGAAGCTTTCTTT. The variable domain in full, with the rest retrieved from reference TRBV5-4 and TRBJ1-1, is ETGVTQSPTHLIKTRGQQVTLRCSSQSGHNTVSWYQQALGQGPQFIFQYYREEENGRGNFPPRFSGLQFPNYSSELNVNALELDDSALYLCASSADRGAVMNTEAFFGQGTRLTVV.

The chain recombines TRBV5-4 with TRBJ2-1; 7 bases match TRBD2. Germline CDR1 and CDR2: SGHNT and YYREEE (reference sequence). The ends lost 3 bases at V and 3 bases at J; junction bases unmatched: 6. There are 15 residues in the CDR3. Written as DNA, the CDR3 is TGTGCCAGCAGCTCGAGACTAGCTGACTACAATGAGCAGTTCTTC. This codes for CASSSRLADYNEQFF.

This chain uses TRBV6-1 with TRBJ2-3; 11 bases align to TRBD1. V dropped 6 bases and J dropped 2; count of bases not matched to a gene: 4. Germline loops: CDR1 MNHNS, CDR2 SASEGT. The CDR3 extends over 15 amino acids. In nucleotides, the CDR3 is TGTGCCAGCAGGGACAGGGGGCGCGTCACAGATACGCAGTATTTT. Translated: CASRDRGRVTDTQYF.